This section outlines one T cell receptor (beta chain) sequence together with its context. Its antigen is as yet unknown. The data stem from a study of cytomegalovirus exposure and HLA in healthy donors. Study outcomes and limitations: A few V segments could not be told apart, such as TRBV6-2 and TRBV6-3, and were left out.

The germline V gene encodes CDR1 ENHRY and CDR2 SYGVKD. V was cut by 9 bases and J by 8 bases, with 14 bases left in between. This CDR3 contains 12 residues. Both 60 Vbeta primers and 13 Jbeta primers went into the PCR. Authors' methods: The authors later counted roughly 79 million unique TCR beta chains, approximately 10 million of them shared. The assay was immunoSEQ multiplex PCR, and TCRdb's table has in-frame clones only and misses some. Clone size and the V and J calls come from that table; the DNA yielded D and trimming. The sample lists roughly 97,000 clones; around 10% were seen once. This sequence joins TRBV10-3 and TRBJ1-5, with D perhaps TRBD1 (5 bases). The source is a man aged 50 to 60 in good health and CMV-seropositive. Material for sequencing was PBMCs. CDR3 protein: CAIGQGREPQHF. The DNA of the CDR3 is TGTGCCATAGGGCAGGGTCGAGAGCCCCAGCATTTT.